The text below deals with one TCR beta chain. Antigen specificity is unknown. Germline V gives CDR1 SGHDT, CDR2 YYEEEE. Trimming removed 0 bases from V and 4 bases from J; junction bases left unmatched: 8. The CDR3 covers 17 residues. The data were taken from a study of cytomegalovirus exposure and HLA in healthy donors. Findings and caveats of the study: The tendency of first-cohort TCR clusters to co-occur in the roughly 130 validation repertoires emerged from a later analysis.

Data came from immunoSEQ multiplex PCR; TCRdb stores just in-frame clones and leaves some out. The top ten hold around 1.2% of the sample, which has 90,000 to 100,000 clones, 93% seen once. Sequencing used PBMCs. The chain recombines TRBV5-6 with TRBJ1-2; 11 bases align to TRBD1. This receptor was identified in a woman in her twenties or thirties in good health and CMV-seropositive. CDR3 region: CASSLVDRGPAPYGYTF. CDR3 coding DNA: TGTGCCAGCAGCTTGGTGGACAGGGGGCCCGCCCCCTATGGCTACACCTTC.